The rows below give T cell receptor beta chains drawn from one sample of a study of blood T cells in healthy people across ages. TCRdb re-derived calls from the 5' RACE reads in MiXCR, one entry per CDR3 protein. This sample carries 700,000 or so distinct CDR3 sequences, roughly 43% of them seen once, and the ten largest clones take about 30%. Sequencing was carried out using blood. All receptors come from a man older than 75 in good health. Both conserved end residues are part of each CDR3. The D gene is left open where the match is weak. Clone sizes are given selectively: once, few, many, or a class where the clone is expanded.

size,D,J,V,CDR3,DNA
NA,NA,TRBJ2-3,TRBV20-1,CSARDGLQGTDTQYF,TGCAGTGCTAGAGATGGACTACAAGGCACAGATACGCAGTATTTT
once,TRBD1,TRBJ1-6,TRBV20-1,CSARGQGRNNSPLHF,TGCAGTGCTAGAGGACAGGGAAGGAATAATTCACCCCTCCACTTT
NA,NA,TRBJ2-7,TRBV29-1,CSVRPSGGDEQYF,TGCAGCGTACGACCTTCTGGGGGTGACGAGCAGTACTTC
NA,NA,TRBJ2-1,TRBV6-5,CASSYSRENNEQFF,TGTGCCAGCAGTTACTCCAGGGAAAACAATGAGCAGTTCTTC
NA,NA,TRBJ2-7,TRBV6-2/TRBV6-3,CASSTVSRSGYNEQYF,TGTGCCAGCAGCACCGTCTCCAGGAGTGGTTACAATGAGCAGTACTTC
NA,NA,TRBJ2-6,TRBV6-1,CASSDLTVGANVLTF,TGTGCCAGCAGTGACCTGACAGTGGGGGCCAACGTCCTGACTTTC
many,NA,TRBJ2-7,TRBV4-1,CASSQDGRGNGEQYF,TGCGCCAGCAGCCAAGATGGTCGAGGAAATGGCGAGCAGTACTTC
few,TRBD2,TRBJ2-3,TRBV7-2,CASSLVQLAGGGVDTQYF,TGTGCCAGCAGCTTAGTGCAACTAGCGGGGGGTGGCGTAGATACGCAGTATTTT
NA,TRBD2,TRBJ2-1,TRBV5-4,CASSSGLEWTYNEQFF,TGTGCCAGCAGCTCGGGACTAGAATGGACCTACAATGAGCAGTTCTTC
few,TRBD2,TRBJ2-1,TRBV9,CASSVDVAGGLNEQFF,TGTGCCAGCAGCGTAGATGTAGCGGGAGGCTTAAATGAGCAGTTCTTC
NA,NA,TRBJ1-4,TRBV12-3/TRBV12-4,CASSIWGDNEKLFF,TGTGCCAGCAGTATTTGGGGGGATAATGAAAAACTGTTTTTT
many,NA,TRBJ2-5,TRBV7-2,CASSLLGSPETQYF,TGTGCCAGCAGCTTACTAGGATCCCCAGAGACCCAGTACTTC
many,NA,TRBJ2-5,TRBV29-1,CSVEALAGETQYF,TGCAGCGTTGAAGCGTTGGCAGGAGAGACCCAGTACTTC
NA,TRBD2,TRBJ2-5,TRBV4-2,CASSQAAGGPQETQYF,TGTGCCAGCAGCCAAGCTGCGGGGGGGCCCCAAGAGACCCAGTACTTC
NA,TRBD2,TRBJ2-3,TRBV7-2,CASSFGLSSGSSTDTQYF,TGTGCCAGCAGCTTCGGCCTCTCTAGCGGGAGCAGCACAGATACGCAGTATTTT
few,TRBD2,TRBJ2-7,TRBV11-2,CASTRTSGGSYEQYF,TGTGCCAGCACCCGTACTAGCGGGGGCTCCTACGAGCAGTACTTC
few,NA,TRBJ2-5,TRBV4-2,CASSQDRGSLRYF,TGTGCCAGCAGCCAAGACCGGGGCAGCCTTAGGTACTTC
NA,NA,TRBJ2-5,TRBV3-1,CASSSTGALWGEQYF,TGTGCCAGCAGCTCAACAGGGGCCCTTTGGGGGGAGCAGTACTTC